Each of the 8 T cell receptor beta chains below was sequenced from the same sample in a study of cytomegalovirus exposure and HLA in healthy donors. Sequencing was performed with immunoSEQ multiplex PCR; in TCRdb, only in-frame clones are kept and a portion is missing. The sample lists approximately 200,000 clones; roughly 82% were seen once. Sequences were obtained from PBMCs. These TCRs come from a woman under 40 in good health and CMV-seropositive.

The chain employs TRBV27 and TRBJ1-3; 11 bases match TRBD1. The CDR3 runs to 15 residues. The V segment lost 6 bases and the J segment 8 bases; nucleotides outside the gene matches: 9. Germline CDR1 and CDR2: MNHEY and SMNVEV (reference sequence). CDR3 residues: CASSRTGQGGYTIYF. CDR3 sequence (DNA): TGTGCCAGCAGCCGTACGGGACAGGGGGGGTACACCATATATTTT.

This chain links TRBV18 with TRBJ2-5; 8 positions match TRBD2. Losses at the gene ends were 6 bases for V and 6 bases for J; bases not matched to a gene: 12. The CDR3 is 15 amino acids. CDR1 KGHSH and CDR2 LQKENI come from the germline V gene. Here the CDR3 reads CASSPITAGGQTQYF. Written as DNA, the CDR3 is TGTGCCAGCTCCCCGATAACGGCGGGAGGACAGACCCAGTACTTC.

This clone was observed a single time. V is TRBV19 and J is TRBJ2-3; 7 positions agree with TRBD2. CDR3 size: 14 residues. CDR1 and CDR2 from the germline V gene are LNHDA and SQIVND (reference sequence). Trimming removed 6 bases from V and 2 bases from J; junction bases left unmatched: 5. CDR3 bases: TGTGCCAGTAGCAGAAGCGGGGACACAGATACGCAGTATTTT. Protein: CASSRSGDTDTQYF.

This clone was observed once. This sequence joins TRBV5-4 and TRBJ2-1; D gene unclear. The V gene's germline CDR1 is SGHNT and CDR2 YYREEE (reference sequence). V was pared by 0 bases and J by 0 bases, with 16 bases between. The CDR3 extends over 18 amino acids. The CDR3: CASSLVDSPRSSYNEQFF. The CDR3 bases are TGTGCCAGCAGCTTGGTCGATAGCCCTCGGAGCTCCTACAATGAGCAGTTCTTC.

This chain joins TRBV7-2 and TRBJ1-2; D unclear. The CDR3 has 13 residues. Germline V gene sequence: CDR1 SGHTA, CDR2 FQGNSA. The V end lost 5 bases, the J end lost 7 bases, and 14 bases lay between the germline ends. As DNA, the CDR3 is TGTGCCAGCAGCCTTACTGCCTGGGCTGGCTACACCTTC. Amino acids: CASSLTAWAGYTF.

CDR3 region: CATGRNFETDTQYF. CDR3 sequence (DNA): TGTGCCACCGGCAGGAACTTCGAAACAGATACGCAGTATTTT. This chain joins TRBV2 and TRBJ2-3; no clear D. V lost 10 bases and J 3 bases, leaving 17 bases between the germline ends. The CDR3 is 14 amino acids. Germline loops: CDR1 SNHLY, CDR2 FYNNEI.

Here the CDR3 reads CASSFRGRHSNQPQHF. The DNA of the CDR3 is TGTGCCAGCAGTTTTAGGGGGCGACATAGCAATCAGCCCCAGCATTTT. This chain links TRBV28 with TRBJ1-5, with 7 bases fitting TRBD1. The V segment lost 3 bases and the J segment 0 bases; nucleotides outside the gene matches: 5. The CDR3 runs 16 residues. Germline CDR1 MDHEN, CDR2 SYDVKM.

The chain is built from TRBV18 and TRBJ2-3; 8 positions agree with TRBD2. The V gene's germline CDR1 is KGHSH and CDR2 LQKENI. V shed 4 bases and J 6 bases; nucleotides not matched to a gene: 9. The CDR3 length is 15 residues. Written as DNA, the CDR3 is TGTGCCAGCTCACGTACTAGCGGAGGGAGGGATACGCAGTATTTT. Protein: CASSRTSGGRDTQYF.